This T cell receptor beta chain derives from a study of early T cells in non-severe SARS-CoV-2 infection. This clonotype was counted at least ten times. The V segment lost 2 bases and the J segment 8 bases; nucleotides outside the gene matches: 7. Per germline, CDR1 MDHEN and CDR2 SYDVKM. This CDR3 contains 15 residues. In TCRdb, the 5' RACE reads were re-called with MiXCR into one record per CDR3 protein. Of more than 80,000 distinct CDR3 sequences in the sample, approximately 17% were seen once. The chain recombines TRBV28 with TRBJ2-1, with 9 bases that match TRBD2. This clonotype was obtained from an adult who was a healthcare worker with PCR-confirmed SARS-CoV-2 infection or an uninfected control (not recorded which). Sequencing used whole blood. CDR3 protein: CASSLRRGGADEQFF. CDR3 DNA sequence: TGTGCCAGCAGTTTAAGGCGCGGGGGGGCCGATGAGCAGTTCTTC.